These 20 T cell receptor beta chains were sequenced from one sample in a study of T cells in Graves' hyperthyroidism and ophthalmopathy. Amplification of TCR beta CDR3 regions used RNA as the template. First-round RT-PCR of the TCR CDR3 relied on the HTBI primer set. From the multiplex PCR reads, TCRdb called clonotypes with MiXCR, one entry per CDR3 protein. Here the sample spans about 59,000 distinct CDR3 sequences, approximately 50% being singletons. Sample: blood. The receptors originated from a woman aged 60-75 years with Graves' ophthalmopathy.

The rearrangement uses TRBV19 and TRBJ1-1; TRBD1 agrees at 8 bases. Germline CDR1 LNHDA, CDR2 SQIVND (reference sequence). The CDR3 has 13 amino acids. The V gene end was trimmed by 4 bases and the J gene end by 4 bases; junction bases not matched to a gene: 2. CDR3 coding DNA: TGTGCCAGTAGTACCGACAGGGGCACTGAAGCTTTCTTT. It codes for CASSTDRGTEAFF.

By share of the sample, this clonotype is medium-sized (0.01 to 0.1%). V is TRBV7-8 and J is TRBJ1-3; D might be TRBD1 (6 bases). Germline V CDR1 and CDR2: SGHVS, FQNEAQ. The CDR3 length is 15 residues. V shed 2 bases and J shed 2 bases, with 10 bases lying between them. DNA of the CDR3: TGTGCCAGCAGCTTACAGGGGAGGACTGGAAACACCATATATTTT. This translates into CASSLQGRTGNTIYF.

To note about this clonotype: An end of the junction differs from the germline gene, which may be a read error. In nucleotides, the CDR3 is TGTGCCAGCAGCGTAGCCCCGGGACAGGCCTACGAGCAGTACTTC. It is translated as CASSVAPGQAYEQYF. J is TRBJ2-7 and V is TRBV7-8; 8 nucleotides agree with TRBD1. The CDR3 has 15 residues. Germline-derived CDR1 and CDR2 are SGHVS and FQNEAQ.

In regard to this clonotype: It is unclear where the CDR3 begins or ends on the DNA, so no DNA is shown, and the CDR3 is as TCRdb lists it. The chain recombines TRBV7-2 with TRBJ1-3; the table's D gene call, TRBD1, was not cross checked with the DNA. With termini counted, the CDR3 has 20 amino acids. Looked up from germline, CDR1 is SGHTA and CDR2 is FQGNSA. The CDR3 loop is CASSRQRGETEAFFGNTIYF.

This clonotype was seen at least ten times. The gene calls are TRBV20-1 and TRBJ1-1; D might be TRBD1 (6 bases). Germline CDR1 DFQATT, CDR2 SNEGSKA (reference sequence). V lost 5 bases and J lost 2, with 9 bases in between. The CDR3 is made up of 12 amino acids. The CDR3 loop is CSADRINTEAFF. In DNA, the CDR3 is TGCAGTGCTGACAGGATAAACACTGAAGCTTTCTTT.

The chain couples TRBV19 to TRBJ1-2, with D tentatively TRBD1 (6 bases). This CDR3 comprises 13 residues. Germline V gene sequence: CDR1 LNHDA, CDR2 SQIVND (reference sequence). The V end lost 10 bases, the J end lost 4 bases, and 16 bases lay between the germline ends. The CDR3 nucleotides read TGTGCCATTACCTACAGGGACGGCTATGGCTACACCTTC. Translation gives CAITYRDGYGYTF. Drawing the rest from reference TRBV19 and TRBJ1-2, the complete variable domain is DGGITQSPKYLFRKEGQNVTLSCEQNLNHDAMYWYRQDPGQGLRLIYYSQIVNDFQKGDIAEGYSVSREKKESFPLTVTSAQKNPTAFYLCAITYRDGYGYTFGSGTRLTVV.

This clonotype was seen ten or more times. This chain uses TRBV4-3 with TRBJ2-1, with 16 bases that match TRBD2. Germline values: CDR1 LGHNA, CDR2 YSLEER. V trimming: 0 bases; J trimming: 8 bases; junction bases outside the gene matches: 4. The CDR3 spans 17 residues. CDR3 amino acids: CASSQEGLAGGVDEQFF. CDR3 bases: TGCGCCAGCAGCCAAGAGGGACTAGCGGGAGGGGTAGATGAGCAGTTCTTC.

This chain connects TRBV6-6 to TRBJ1-6; weak D call: TRBD1 (5 bases). This CDR3 region has 15 residues. CDR1 is MNHNY, CDR2 SVGAGI, per germline (reference sequence). Trimming took 0 bases from V and 10 from J, leaving 13 bases between them. CDR3 residues: CASSYSKGDPSPLHF. For the CDR3, the DNA is TGTGCCAGCAGTTACTCGAAAGGGGATCCATCACCCCTCCACTTT.

This clonotype occurred once. The gene calls are TRBV6-2 or TRBV6-3 and TRBJ2-1; D is undetermined. The CDR3 sequence is 14 residues long. The V end lost 3 bases, the J end lost 3 bases, and 9 bases lay between the germline ends. Germline CDR1 and CDR2: MNHEY and SVGEGT. CDR3 sequence: CASSYGGNYNEQFF. CDR3 in DNA: TGTGCCAGCAGTTATGGTGGGAACTACAATGAGCAGTTCTTC.

This clonotype was recorded many times. The V call is TRBV4-1, the J call TRBJ2-3; the D is unclear. The CDR3 loop spans 14 amino acids. Between the trimmed V and J ends, which lost 3 bases and 1 base, there was a span of 8 bases. CDR1 and CDR2 from the germline V gene are MGHRA and YSYEKL. The CDR3 region is CASSQWTRTDTQYF. In nucleotides, the CDR3 is TGCGCCAGCAGCCAGTGGACCCGCACAGATACGCAGTATTTT.

The rearrangement uses TRBV10-3 and TRBJ2-7; D gene unclear. This CDR3 has 14 amino acids. Germline V CDR1 and CDR2: ENHRY, SYGVKD. The germline V and J ends were trimmed by 4 bases and 3 bases, with 13 bases remaining between them. The CDR3 region has the DNA TGTGCCATCAGTGCTAGTAGACAAAACTACGAGCAGTACTTC. Protein sequence: CAISASRQNYEQYF.

This clonotype occurred many times. This chain links TRBV7-3 with TRBJ2-3; D is ambiguous. Deletions cut 5 bases from V and 3 bases from J, with 12 bases between. Germline V lookup: CDR1 SGHTA, CDR2 FQGTGA. The CDR3 length is 14 residues. This CDR3 is CASSPSSRTDTQYF. The CDR3 DNA follows: TGTGCCAGCAGCCCGTCGTCTCGTACAGATACGCAGTATTTT.

The rearrangement uses TRBV20-1 and TRBJ2-7; no firm D call. Germline V CDR1 and CDR2: DFQATT, SNEGSKA (reference sequence). The CDR3 sequence is 8 residues long. V was clipped by 6 bases and J by 5 bases, with 2 bases between them. CDR3 in amino acids: CSADEQYF. CDR3 sequence (DNA): TGCAGTGCCGACGAGCAGTACTTC.

This clonotype has just one count. This chain connects TRBV7-3 to TRBJ2-2; D assignment may be TRBD1 or TRBD2 (6 bases each). Trimming stripped 11 bases from V and 7 bases from J, with 17 bases between. Germline CDR1 SGHTA, CDR2 FQGTGA. This CDR3 spans 13 amino acids. For the CDR3, the DNA is TGTGCCTGGGGGGCAGGCTGGGGCGGGGAGCTGTTTTTT. Translated: CAWGAGWGGELFF.

The chain employs TRBV4-1 and TRBJ2-2; maybe TRBD2 (5 bases). The germline V gene encodes CDR1 MGHRA and CDR2 YSYEKL. The CDR3 spans 11 residues. V was shortened by 7 bases and J by 8 bases, with 8 bases between the two germline ends. CDR3 sequence (DNA): TGCGCCAGCATGGGAGCGGGGGAGCTGTTTTTT. The encoded protein is CASMGAGELFF.

This clonotype has a handful of counts. V usage is TRBV29-1 and J usage is TRBJ1-2; tentative D call: TRBD1 (5 bases). V was clipped by 5 bases and J by 6 bases, with 13 bases between them. There are 12 residues in the CDR3. From germline, CDR1 is SQVTM and CDR2 ANQGSEA. The CDR3 here is CSVRRGENGYTF. The CDR3 nucleotides are TGCAGCGTTCGTAGGGGAGAGAATGGCTACACCTTC.

CDR3 region: CASREPGSTDTQYF. CDR3 in DNA: TGTGCCAGCAGAGAACCGGGGTCTACAGATACGCAGTATTTT. J is TRBJ2-3 and V is TRBV2; D perhaps matches TRBD2 (5 bases). The V end lost 6 bases, the J end lost 3 bases, and 13 bases lay between the germline ends. The CDR3 is 14 residues long. Germline loops: CDR1 SNHLY, CDR2 FYNNEI.

This clonotype was observed at least ten times. The genes are TRBV2 and TRBJ2-3, with D possibly being TRBD1 or TRBD2 (5 bases each). The CDR3 is 12 residues long. V gave up 6 bases and J gave up 5 bases, with 9 bases separating them. CDR1 is SNHLY and CDR2 is FYNNEI in the germline V gene. The CDR3: CASRGVRDTQYF. In nucleotides, the CDR3 is TGTGCCAGCAGGGGGGTTCGAGATACGCAGTATTTT. The full variable domain, with the rest looked up from reference TRBV2 and TRBJ2-3, is EPEVTQTPSHQVTQMGQEVILRCVPISNHLYFYWYRQILGQKVEFLVSFYNNEISEKSEIFDDQFSVERPDGSNFTLKIRSTKLEDSAMYFCASRGVRDTQYFGPGTRLTVL.

The chain links TRBV7-2 to TRBJ2-6; 9 bases map to TRBD2. The CDR3 extends over 19 amino acids. Per the germline V gene, CDR1 is SGHTA and CDR2 is FQGNSA. V shed 1 base and J 4 bases; nucleotides not matched to a gene: 11. DNA for the CDR3: TGTGCCAGCAGCTTAGTGGGTAGCGGGAGTATTACCGGGGCCAACGTCCTGACTTTC. Translation: CASSLVGSGSITGANVLTF.

This clonotype has a count of ten or more. The V gene is TRBV9, the J gene TRBJ2-5; 10 nucleotides match TRBD1. The CDR3 is made up of 14 amino acids. Trimming removed 3 bases from V and 6 bases from J; junction bases left unmatched: 5. Looked up from germline, CDR1 is SGDLS and CDR2 is YYNGEE. CDR3 DNA sequence: TGTGCCAGCAGCGCGGGACAGGGGATAAAGACCCAGTACTTC. It specifies CASSAGQGIKTQYF.